The 21 T cell receptor beta chains given below trace back to one sample, sequenced in a study of blood T cell repertoires in COVID-19. TCRdb's table, derived via immunoSEQ multiplex PCR, lists solely in-frame clones and lacks some. There are roughly 36,000 clones in the sample; roughly 94% occur only once, and 4.1% lies in the top ten. Sample: peripheral blood. The receptors originated from a human donor with active COVID-19. The donor label of this sample is uncertain.

The rearrangement joins TRBV27 to TRBJ1-5; the match to TRBD1 covers 7 bases. The length of the CDR3 is 13 residues. Germline CDR1 reads MNHEY; CDR2 reads SMNVEV (reference sequence). V dropped 5 bases and J dropped 9; count of bases not matched to a gene: 7. The CDR3 protein is CASSPRDSRPQHF. DNA for the CDR3: TGTGCCAGCAGTCCACGGGACAGTCGGCCCCAGCATTTT.

This chain connects TRBV24-1 to TRBJ1-1; D is ambiguous. The V end was cut by 3 bases, the J end by 0 bases, with 4 bases between. Per germline, CDR1 KGHDR and CDR2 SFDVKD. This CDR3 contains 13 residues. The chain's CDR3 is CATSDQMNTEAFF. The CDR3, as DNA: TGTGCCACCAGTGATCAAATGAACACTGAAGCTTTCTTT.

J is TRBJ1-4 and V is TRBV5-1; D uncertain. In germline, CDR1 is SGHRS, CDR2 YFSETQ. Trimming took off 0 bases at V and 0 bases at J, with 6 bases between the two ends. The CDR3 covers 15 residues. The CDR3 nucleotides read TGCGCCAGCAGCTTGGGATGGCCAACTAATGAAAAACTGTTTTTT. Protein sequence: CASSLGWPTNEKLFF. The entire variable domain, with the rest obtained from reference TRBV5-1 and TRBJ1-4, is as follows: KAGVTQTPRYLIKTRGQQVTLSCSPISGHRSVSWYQQTPGQGLQFLFEYFSETQRNKGNFPGRFSGRQFSNSRSEMNVSTLELGDSALYLCASSLGWPTNEKLFFGSGTQLSVL.

The V and J genes are TRBV7-8 and TRBJ2-1; 11 bases are a match to TRBD2. The germline V gene has CDR1 SGHVS and CDR2 FQNEAQ. There are 17 residues in the CDR3. Unmatched junction bases numbered 9, after V lost 3 bases and J lost 5 bases. DNA for the CDR3: TGTGCCAGCAGCTTGCTAACCGGGACTAGCGGCCACAATGAGCAGTTCTTC. Translation: CASSLLTGTSGHNEQFF. The entire variable domain, with the rest obtained from reference TRBV7-8 and TRBJ2-1, is as follows: GAGVSQSPRYKVAKRGQDVALRCDPISGHVSLFWYQQALGQGPEFLTYFQNEAQLDKSGLPSDRFFAERPEGSVSTLKIQRTQQEDSAVYLCASSLLTGTSGHNEQFFGPGTRLTVL.

This chain joins TRBV18 and TRBJ1-2; 9 bases match TRBD1. Germline CDR1 KGHSH, CDR2 LQKENI. With V trimmed by 3 bases and J by 8 bases, 10 bases remained unmatched. The CDR3 totals 15 residues. CDR3 region: CASSPGQGGMLGYTF. In DNA form, the CDR3 reads TGTGCCAGCTCACCGGGACAGGGCGGTATGCTGGGCTACACCTTC.

This rearrangement joins TRBV6-5 to TRBJ1-5, with D maybe TRBD1 (6 bases). V was clipped by 6 bases and J by 7 bases, with 16 bases between them. In germline, CDR1 is MNHEY, CDR2 SVGAGI. This CDR3 has 14 amino acids. The chain's CDR3 is CASSQDGGRQPQHF. For the CDR3, the DNA is TGTGCCAGCAGCCAGGACGGGGGGCGACAGCCCCAGCATTTT.

This chain connects TRBV18 to TRBJ1-2, with 7 bases aligning to TRBD1. Germline CDR1 KGHSH, CDR2 LQKENI. The CDR3 is 16 residues long. The ends lost 0 bases at V and 4 bases at J; junction bases unmatched: 8. The CDR3 nucleotides read TGTGCCAGCTCACCACCCTCCCTGGGACAGACCTATGGCTACACCTTC. It is translated as CASSPPSLGQTYGYTF.

This sequence joins TRBV2 and TRBJ1-2, with D possibly TRBD1 on 6 matching bases. The CDR3 runs to 16 residues. CDR1 is SNHLY, CDR2 FYNNEI, per germline. V lost 0 bases to trimming and J lost 7 bases, with 18 bases between them. CDR3 protein: CASSEALRGAEVGYTF. In DNA form, the CDR3 reads TGTGCCAGCAGTGAAGCGCTTCGGGGGGCTGAGGTTGGCTACACCTTC.

V gene TRBV7-2 combines with J gene TRBJ1-3; D may be TRBD1 (6 bases). CDR3 length: 17 amino acids. Germline loops: CDR1 SGHTA, CDR2 FQGNSA. Trimming took 1 base from V and 0 from J, leaving 13 bases between them. CDR3 sequence: CASSLVGGGNSGNTIYF. CDR3 bases: TGTGCCAGCAGCTTAGTAGGTGGGGGCAACTCTGGAAACACCATATATTTT.

The chain is built from TRBV7-2 and TRBJ1-4, with D perhaps TRBD1 (6 bases). V dropped 1 base and J dropped 3 bases, with 9 bases sitting between them. The germline CDR1 and CDR2 sequences are SGHTA and FQGNSA. This CDR3 contains 15 residues. The CDR3 spells CASSLGGQPNEKLFF. The CDR3 DNA follows: TGTGCCAGCAGCTTAGGTGGACAGCCTAATGAAAAACTGTTTTTT.

The chain links TRBV19 to TRBJ2-5, with TRBD2 identical over 9 bases. J gave up 1 base and V 6 bases, and 6 bases lay outside the gene matches. CDR1 and CDR2 from the germline V gene are LNHDA and SQIVND (reference sequence). The CDR3 has 15 residues. The CDR3 nucleotides are TGTGCCAGTAGGCGGGGGGGGGAACCCCAAGAGACCCAGTACTTC. Its translation: CASRRGGEPQETQYF.

Of note for this clone: Other DNA sequences within the sample encode an identical CDR3. The chain links TRBV19 to TRBJ1-2; 9 nucleotides line up with TRBD1. Germline V CDR1 and CDR2: LNHDA, SQIVND (reference sequence). V gave up 6 bases and J gave up 7 bases; unmatched junction bases: 6. This CDR3 region has 13 residues. The DNA for the CDR3 is TGTGCCAGTAGCCCCGGGACAGGGTCTGGCTACACCTTC. Its protein is CASSPGTGSGYTF. Together with reference TRBV19 and TRBJ1-2, the CDR3 gives the full variable domain: DGGITQSPKYLFRKEGQNVTLSCEQNLNHDAMYWYRQDPGQGLRLIYYSQIVNDFQKGDIAEGYSVSREKKESFPLTVTSAQKNPTAFYLCASSPGTGSGYTFGSGTRLTVV.

The rearrangement joins TRBV19 to TRBJ1-2; 8 bases match TRBD1. Germline CDR1 and CDR2: LNHDA and SQIVND (reference sequence). Trimming cost V 4 bases and J 0 bases; bases outside gene matches: 7. The CDR3 sequence is 16 residues long. The DNA of the CDR3 is TGTGCCAGTAGTACCGCAGGGGGCGAAGCTAACTATGGCTACACCTTC. It encodes CASSTAGGEANYGYTF.

The J gene is TRBJ1-1, the V gene TRBV5-1; 10 positions match TRBD1. Germline CDR1 is SGHRS and CDR2 is YFSETQ. CDR3 length: 15 residues. V trimming: 3 bases; J trimming: 7 bases; junction bases outside the gene matches: 9. CDR3 sequence: CASSSLTGGAGEAFF. CDR3 nucleotides: TGCGCCAGCAGCTCCTTGACAGGGGGCGCGGGTGAAGCTTTCTTT.

The gene calls are TRBV2 and TRBJ2-7; D gene uncertain. Germline V gene lookup returns CDR1 SNHLY and CDR2 FYNNEI. The CDR3 extends over 13 amino acids. Trimming took 4 bases from V and 6 from J, leaving 13 bases between them. The CDR3, as DNA: TGTGCCAGCAGTGCCTCACGCGGAGTCGAGCAGTACTTC. This sequence encodes CASSASRGVEQYF. Supplemented by reference TRBV2 and TRBJ2-7, the full variable domain reads EPEVTQTPSHQVTQMGQEVILRCVPISNHLYFYWYRQILGQKVEFLVSFYNNEISEKSEIFDDQFSVERPDGSNFTLKIRSTKLEDSAMYFCASSASRGVEQYFGPGTRLTVT.

The chain employs TRBV5-1 and TRBJ2-3; TRBD2 aligns across 10 bases. The CDR3 spans 16 residues. J gave up 6 bases and V 0 bases, and 7 bases lay outside the gene matches. CDR1 and CDR2 (germline): SGHRS, YFSETQ. CDR3 nucleotides: TGCGCCAGCAGCTTGGACGTAGCGGGGGGCGTGGATACGCAGTATTTT. Its translation: CASSLDVAGGVDTQYF.

In its sample, this clone was seen once. The genes are TRBV5-5 and TRBJ1-2, with TRBD1 identical over 7 bases. The germline V gene has CDR1 SGHKS and CDR2 YYEKEE (reference sequence). V shed 4 bases and J 8 bases; nucleotides not matched to a gene: 8. This CDR3 has 13 residues. CDR3 nucleotide sequence: TGTGCCAGCAGCGTTGACAGGGTGATGGGCTACACCTTC. It translates to CASSVDRVMGYTF.

This rearrangement joins TRBV15 to TRBJ1-2; D gene unclear. The CDR3 is 13 residues long. The V gene lost 0 bases and the J gene lost 4 bases, with 6 bases spanning the gap. CDR1 and CDR2 (germline): LNHNV, YYDKDF (reference sequence). The CDR3 here is CATSRDRSYGYTF. The CDR3 bases are TGTGCCACCAGCAGAGATAGGAGCTATGGCTACACCTTC.

In DNA, the CDR3 is TGCAGCGTTGAAGATTACCAGGCATACACAGATACGCAGTATTTT. Protein: CSVEDYQAYTDTQYF. The J gene is TRBJ2-3, the V gene TRBV29-1; no clear D. V shed 0 bases and J shed 2 bases, with 12 bases lying between them. The germline V gene encodes CDR1 SQVTM and CDR2 ANQGSEA. The CDR3 has 15 residues.

About this clone: One end of the junction is discordant with germline, which a read error may explain. The J gene is TRBJ2-5, the V gene TRBV7-7; 9 bases fit TRBD2. Germline CDR1 SSHAT, CDR2 FNYEAQ (reference sequence). CDR3 length equals 17 residues. CDR3 protein: CASSSAGIAGVFETQYF. The CDR3 DNA reads as TGTGCTAGCAGCTCTGCAGGGATAGCGGGAGTTTTTGAGACCCAGTACTTC.

This chain joins TRBV29-1 and TRBJ2-7; maybe TRBD2 (6 bases). The length of the CDR3 is 12 residues. Germline V CDR1 and CDR2: SQVTM, ANQGSEA. Between the trimmed V and J ends, which lost 4 bases and 2 bases, there was a span of 9 bases. The CDR3, as DNA: TGCAGCGTTGGACCGGGGGCCTACGAGCAGTACTTC. Its protein is CSVGPGAYEQYF.